Listed below are T cell receptor beta chains from one sample, sequenced in a study of shared clonotypes between healthy human individuals. Libraries were prepared by immunoSEQ multiplex PCR; TCRdb keeps only in-frame clonotypes and omits some of them. The sample contains about 870,000 clones, over 90% of which appear only once. The sequenced material came from naive CD8+ T cells sorted from blood. The receptors shown here come from a man aged 25 to 45 in good health. CDR3s include the opening cysteine and the closing phenylalanine or tryptophan. D genes are given only for firm matches. Clone size is given for some rows only: seen once, a few or many times, or a class if the clone is expanded.

abundance,j_gene,d_gene,v_gene,CDR3nt,CDR3aa
NA,TRBJ2-5,TRBD2,TRBV19,TGTGCCAGTAGTATTAGACTAGCGGTTCAAGAGACCCAGTACTTC,CASSIRLAVQETQYF
NA,TRBJ2-5,TRBD2,TRBV27,TGTGCCAGCAGTTTATTGGGGGGGGAAGAGACCCAGTACTTC,CASSLLGGEETQYF
NA,TRBJ2-6,NA,TRBV11-1,TGTGCCAGCAGGATCACGGGCTCTGGGGCCAACGTCCTGACTTTC,CASRITGSGANVLTF
NA,TRBJ2-7,TRBD1,TRBV19,TGTGCCAGTAGTATATCATCAGGGACAGGGAACGAGCAGTACTTC,CASSISSGTGNEQYF
NA,TRBJ2-7,TRBD2,TRBV27,TGTGCCAGCAGTAGGGCTAGCGGGAGACTCGAGCAGTACTTC,CASSRASGRLEQYF
once,TRBJ2-7,TRBD2,TRBV6-6,TGTGCCAGCAGCCGACTAGCGGATCATTTAGCCTACGAGCAGTACTTC,CASSRLADHLAYEQYF
NA,TRBJ2-7,NA,TRBV9,TGTGCCAGCAGCGAGGGGGGCTACGAGCAGTACTTC,CASSEGGYEQYF
NA,TRBJ2-3,TRBD2,TRBV27,TGTGCCAGCAGTTTATTCGGGACTAGCGGAGATACGCAGTATTTT,CASSLFGTSGDTQYF
NA,TRBJ2-7,NA,TRBV4-1,TGCGCCAGCAGCCAAGACCCGGGGCAAAACTACGAGCAGTACTTC,CASSQDPGQNYEQYF
NA,TRBJ2-7,NA,TRBV10-2,TGCGCCAGCAGTAAAGGGAGCTCCTACGAGCAGTACTTC,CASSKGSSYEQYF
NA,TRBJ2-1,NA,TRBV7-9,TGTGCCAGCAGCTTTCTGCGTGAGCAGTTCTTC,CASSFLREQFF
NA,TRBJ2-1,NA,TRBV11-2,TGTGCCAGCAGCTTGGACCAGAGCTCCTACAATGAGCAGTTCTTC,CASSLDQSSYNEQFF
NA,TRBJ2-3,NA,TRBV6-6,TGTGCCAGCAGTTTAGACAGGTACACAGATACGCAGTATTTT,CASSLDRYTDTQYF
NA,TRBJ1-1,NA,TRBV7-9,TGTGCCAGCAGCTCGGCCGGGGTCACGGACACTGAAGCTTTCTTT,CASSSAGVTDTEAFF
once,TRBJ2-5,NA,TRBV4-1,TGCGCCAGCAGCCAAGGCGGGGCAGCCCAAGAGACCCAGTACTTC,CASSQGGAAQETQYF
NA,TRBJ2-7,NA,TRBV7-8,TGTGCCAGCAGCACCCCCTACGAGCAGTACTTC,CASSTPYEQYF
NA,TRBJ2-6,TRBD1,TRBV29-1,TGCAGCGTTGAAGTCCGGACAGGGCCCTCTGGGGCCAACGTCCTGACTTTC,CSVEVRTGPSGANVLTF
NA,TRBJ2-7,TRBD1,TRBV7-9,TGTGCCAGCAGCTTAACAGGACAGGGGCTGAGCTCCTACGAGCAGTACTTC,CASSLTGQGLSSYEQYF
NA,TRBJ2-3,TRBD1,TRBV7-9,TGTGCCAGCAGCCGTCCCGGGACAGAGACAGATACGCAGTATTTT,CASSRPGTETDTQYF
once,TRBJ2-3,NA,TRBV27,TGTGCCAGCAGTTTAATTAACACAGATACGCAGTATTTT,CASSLINTDTQYF
NA,TRBJ1-5,NA,TRBV27,TGTGCCAGCAGTCTTTACAATACAGGACAGCCCCAGCATTTT,CASSLYNTGQPQHF
NA,TRBJ2-3,TRBD2,TRBV10-3,TGTGCCATCAGCTCCGGGACTAGCGGTACAGATACGCAGTATTTT,CAISSGTSGTDTQYF
NA,TRBJ2-1,TRBD2,TRBV9,TGTGCCAGCAGCGCCTACCCCGGGAGGGACTACAATGAGCAGTTCTTC,CASSAYPGRDYNEQFF
NA,TRBJ1-5,NA,TRBV7-9,TGTGCCAGCAGCTTAGGCGGGCCTAATCAGCCCCAGCATTTT,CASSLGGPNQPQHF
NA,TRBJ2-3,NA,TRBV30,TGTGCCTGGAACCCATCTTTCGTCCCATCGCGGGACACAGATACGCAGTATTTT,CAWNPSFVPSRDTDTQYF
once,TRBJ2-5,NA,TRBV6-5,TGTGCCAGCAGTTTCGCCCTGCAGGAGACCCAGTACTTC,CASSFALQETQYF
NA,TRBJ1-1,NA,TRBV27,TGTGCCAGCAGCATAACCCCACATAACACTGAAGCTTTCTTT,CASSITPHNTEAFF
NA,TRBJ2-7,NA,TRBV6-5,TGTGCCAGCAGTTCCCCGGGGACGGAGCAGTACTTC,CASSSPGTEQYF
NA,TRBJ2-7,TRBD2,TRBV9,TGTGCCAGCAGCGCCTCGAGCGGGAGAATGCCCTACGAGCAGTACTTC,CASSASSGRMPYEQYF
NA,TRBJ2-2,NA,TRBV27,TGTGCCAGCAGTTTATACACAGACACCGGGGAGCTGTTTTTT,CASSLYTDTGELFF
NA,TRBJ2-1,NA,TRBV7-3,TGTGCCAGCAGCTTACTTCCGGGAGACTTGGGAAAGTACAATGAGCAGTTCTTC,CASSLLPGDLGKYNEQFF
NA,TRBJ2-1,NA,TRBV11-2,TGTGCCAGCAGCTTATTGTGGGGGAGAGGCGATGAGCAGTTCTTC,CASSLLWGRGDEQFF
NA,TRBJ2-7,NA,TRBV7-3,TGTGCCAGCAGCTCTTTGTCCAATTTTGGCGAGCAGTACTTC,CASSSLSNFGEQYF
NA,TRBJ1-1,NA,TRBV11-2,TGTGCCAGCAGCTTAAGGGTAACGTGGGGCACTGAAGCTTTCTTT,CASSLRVTWGTEAFF
NA,TRBJ2-7,NA,TRBV7-2,TGTGCCAGCAGCGCTAATCCCGTCTACGAGCAGTACTTC,CASSANPVYEQYF
NA,TRBJ1-4,TRBD1,TRBV27,TGTGCCAGCAGTTTTTCCGGGACAGTAGAAAAACTGTTTTTT,CASSFSGTVEKLFF
NA,TRBJ1-2,NA,TRBV19,TGTGCCAGCCGAGAGAACTATGGCTACACCTTC,CASRENYGYTF
NA,TRBJ1-1,NA,TRBV4-2,TGTGCCAGCAGACAAAACACTGAAGCTTTCTTT,CASRQNTEAFF
NA,TRBJ2-1,TRBD1,TRBV29-1,TGCAGCGTTGAGGACAGGGGGCCGAATGAGCAGTTCTTC,CSVEDRGPNEQFF
NA,TRBJ2-5,NA,TRBV12-5,TGTGCTAGTGGTTTGACGGGAGTGGGTAAAGAGACCCAGTACTTC,CASGLTGVGKETQYF
NA,TRBJ2-2,NA,TRBV5-1,TGCGCCAGCAGCTTGGAGACCGGGGAGCTGTTTTTT,CASSLETGELFF
NA,TRBJ2-2,NA,TRBV28,TGTGCCAGCAGGCCTCGTTATGCGGGTGCAACCGGGGAGCTGTTTTTT,CASRPRYAGATGELFF
NA,TRBJ1-1,NA,TRBV7-6,TGTGCCAGCAGCTTAGACATCATGAACACTGAAGCTTTCTTT,CASSLDIMNTEAFF
NA,TRBJ1-1,NA,TRBV27,TGTGCCAGCAGCTCCACAGGGTACACTGAAGCTTTCTTT,CASSSTGYTEAFF
NA,TRBJ2-1,TRBD1,TRBV29-1,TGCAGCGTTGAAGATGATGGTCGGGACAGGGTTTACAATGAGCAGTTCTTC,CSVEDDGRDRVYNEQFF
NA,TRBJ2-1,NA,TRBV7-8,TGTGCCAGCAGCTGGACAGACTACAATGAGCAGTTCTTC,CASSWTDYNEQFF
NA,TRBJ1-2,NA,TRBV6-1,TGTGCCAGCAGTGACAACACGGCCGCAATAACACTTAACTATGGCTACACCTTC,CASSDNTAAITLNYGYTF
NA,TRBJ2-1,NA,TRBV21-1,TGTGCCAGCAGCAATGGGACAACTGAGCAGTTCTTC,CASSNGTTEQFF
NA,TRBJ1-1,NA,TRBV5-1,TGCGCCAGCACCCCAGGGAACATGAACACTGAAGCTTTCTTT,CASTPGNMNTEAFF